Below, 20 T cell receptor beta chains from the same sample are listed, as sequenced in a study of metastatic and nonmetastatic thyroid tumors. TCRdb re-analyzed the PCR reads using MiXCR. The table lists 25,000 to 35,000 clones, roughly a tenth of them singletons. The entire patient cohort was treatment-naive prior to thyroid surgery. Material: blood. The source of these receptors is a female donor with papillary thyroid cancer or a benign thyroid nodule (not recorded which). Some clones in this sample may be carry-over from other donors' samples.

This clone was seen repeatedly, ten times or more. J is TRBJ2-1 and V is TRBV11-3; D remains unclear. CDR3 length: 11 amino acids. V lost 3 bases and J lost 7, with 4 bases in between. Germline V lookup: CDR1 SGHNT, CDR2 YENEEA. In DNA form, the CDR3 reads TGTGCCAGCAGCTTGATGAATGAGCAGTTCTTC. This sequence encodes CASSLMNEQFF.

This clone occurred a few times. The chain combines TRBV12-3 or TRBV12-4 with TRBJ2-7; D gene uncertain. The CDR3 is 13 residues long. V dropped 7 bases and J dropped 2 bases, with 12 bases sitting between them. This CDR3 reads CASIFALTYEQYF. In DNA form, the CDR3 reads TGTGCCAGCATTTTCGCTTTAACCTACGAGCAGTACTTC.

This clone showed up many times. Additional DNA sequences in this sample encode the identical CDR3. The chain joins TRBV24-1 to TRBJ2-3; 7 nucleotides line up with TRBD2. CDR1 and CDR2 (germline): KGHDR, SFDVKD. Germline trimming cut 3 bases from V and 3 bases from J; bases unmatched to any gene: 5. This CDR3 has 15 residues. The CDR3 loop is CATSDPAGRTDTQYF. CDR3 nucleotides: TGTGCCACCAGTGATCCAGCGGGAAGGACAGATACGCAGTATTTT.

In this sample, this clone turned up a few times. A read error may produce the germline difference seen at one junction end. The chain joins TRBV10-3 to TRBJ1-4; TRBD1 matches at 10 bases. CDR3 length: 14 amino acids. Germline V gives CDR1 ENHRY, CDR2 SYGVKD. The CDR3 DNA is TGTACCATCAGTCCGGGACAGGGGAAGGGAAAAACTGTTTTT. It encodes CTISPGQGKGKTVF.

This clone was recorded at least ten times. The chain joins TRBV9 to TRBJ2-7; 7 bases match TRBD2. The ends lost 4 bases at V and 0 bases at J; junction bases unmatched: 10. The CDR3 has 16 residues. CDR1 is SGDLS and CDR2 is YYNGEE in the germline V gene. CDR3 loop: CASSPSGRTPSYEQYF. In DNA form, the CDR3 reads TGTGCCAGCAGCCCATCCGGGAGGACCCCCTCCTACGAGCAGTACTTC. Together with reference TRBV9 and TRBJ2-7, the CDR3 gives the full variable domain: DSGVTQTPKHLITATGQRVTLRCSPRSGDLSVYWYQQSLDQGLQFLIQYYNGEERAKGNILERFSAQQFPDLHSELNLSSLELGDSALYFCASSPSGRTPSYEQYFGPGTRLTVT.

This clone was observed many times. This chain uses TRBV2 with TRBJ2-2, with TRBD1 as a possible D gene (5 bases). CDR1 is SNHLY, CDR2 FYNNEI, per germline. Trimming took off 1 base at V and 4 bases at J, with 13 bases between the two ends. This CDR3 is 16 amino acids long. CDR3 loop: CASSEGAGWVTGELFF. The CDR3 coding sequence is TGTGCCAGCAGTGAAGGGGCAGGGTGGGTCACCGGGGAGCTGTTTTTT. The full variable domain, in which reference TRBV2 and TRBJ2-2 provide the parts outside the CDR3, is EPEVTQTPSHQVTQMGQEVILRCVPISNHLYFYWYRQILGQKVEFLVSFYNNEISEKSEIFDDQFSVERPDGSNFTLKIRSTKLEDSAMYFCASSEGAGWVTGELFFGEGSRLTVL.

This clone has more than one count but fewer than ten. Lacking the conserved final phenylalanine or tryptophan, this CDR3 likely reflects a read error. The DNA is left out, because the CDR3 cannot be placed on it with certainty; the CDR3 is given as TCRdb lists it. This chain joins TRBV6-1 and TRBJ2-1. Germline V gives CDR1 MNHNS, CDR2 SASEGT. Including both end residues, the CDR3 is 14 amino acids long. CDR3 loop: CASSESGYGMSFAL.

This clone has just a few counts. The chain links TRBV6-2 or TRBV6-3 to TRBJ2-1; D is perhaps TRBD2 (5 bases). The CDR3 has 15 residues. Per germline, CDR1 MNHEY and CDR2 SVGEGT. V was cut by 5 bases and J by 3 bases, with 14 bases left in between. CDR3 sequence reads: CASSTLAGCYNEQFF. The CDR3 DNA reads as TGTGCCAGCAGTACCCTAGCTGGCTGCTACAATGAGCAGTTCTTC.

This clone appeared many times. The chain couples TRBV7-2 to TRBJ2-1, with 7 positions matching TRBD2. Germline CDR1 SGHTA, CDR2 FQGNSA. CDR3 length equals 14 residues. The V and J ends lost 0 bases and 15 bases, in that order; junction bases with no gene match: 11. CDR3 sequence (DNA): TGTGCCAGCAGCTTAGCGTTTCTAAGCGGGGACGGGTTCTTC. Translated: CASSLAFLSGDGFF.

This clone occurred a few times. This chain links TRBV20-1 with TRBJ1-1, with D uncertain. Germline V CDR1 and CDR2: DFQATT, SNEGSKA (reference sequence). V was trimmed by 2 bases and J by 0 bases, leaving 10 bases between them. The CDR3 contains 14 residues. The DNA of the CDR3 is TGCAGTGCTAGAAAGGGAGGGCTGAACACTGAAGCTTTCTTT. It codes for CSARKGGLNTEAFF.

This clone occurred many times. Other DNA sequences within the sample encode an identical CDR3. This sequence joins TRBV7-2 and TRBJ1-6; TRBD1 matches at 11 bases. Unmatched junction bases numbered 11, after V lost 3 bases and J lost 13 bases. From germline, CDR1 is SGHTA and CDR2 FQGNSA. This CDR3 region has 16 residues. As DNA, the CDR3 is TGTGCCAGCAGCTTCTTCCCGGGACAGGGGGACAAGCCCCTCCACTTT. It codes for CASSFFPGQGDKPLHF.

The chain employs TRBV11-2 and TRBJ2-7; 15 bases are a match to TRBD2. The CDR3 loop spans 19 amino acids. The germline V gene encodes CDR1 SGHAT and CDR2 FQNNGV. J was trimmed by 3 bases and V by 3 bases; bases with no gene match: 12. The chain's CDR3 is CASSFPGGTSGRPLYEQYF. The CDR3 region has the DNA TGTGCCAGCAGCTTCCCCGGTGGGACTAGCGGGAGGCCTCTCTACGAGCAGTACTTC.

This clone was found a few times. The chain employs TRBV6-1 and TRBJ1-1, with D tentatively TRBD1 (5 bases). The V gene's germline CDR1 is MNHNS and CDR2 SASEGT. Trimming took off 5 bases at V and 1 base at J, with 11 bases between the two ends. The length of the CDR3 is 14 residues. CDR3 DNA: TGTGCCAGCAGTCCCGACGGACAGAACACTGAAGCTTTCTTT. The encoded protein is CASSPDGQNTEAFF.

This clone was observed at least ten times. A much bigger clone sits one base away, suggesting this may be a read error. Other DNA sequences in the sample encode the same CDR3. The V and J genes are TRBV12-3 or TRBV12-4 and TRBJ2-3; 7 positions match TRBD2. The CDR3 contains 14 residues. Unmatched junction bases numbered 12, after V lost 5 bases and J lost 10 bases. Here the CDR3 DNA reads TGTGCCAGCAGTCTATCCGGGAGCGGGGTCGCGCAGTATTTT. Amino acid sequence: CASSLSGSGVAQYF.

This clone showed up just once. The V call is TRBV18, the J call TRBJ2-5; D not resolved. Trimming left V 3 bases short and J 2 bases short, with 13 bases between. This CDR3 has 15 residues. Per the germline V gene, CDR1 is KGHSH and CDR2 is LQKENI. CDR3 DNA: TGTGCCAGCTCACCTACCTTAGACCCACAAGAGACCCAGTACTTC. Translated: CASSPTLDPQETQYF.

Ten or more counts support this clone. The J gene is TRBJ2-7, the V gene TRBV20-1, with a weak D call TRBD2 (6 bases). Trimming pared 6 bases from V and 3 bases from J, leaving 15 bases between. The CDR3 is 13 residues long. The germline gives CDR1 DFQATT, CDR2 SNEGSKA (reference sequence). CDR3 loop: CSARRTGGYEQYF. CDR3 coding DNA: TGCAGTGCAAGAAGAACCGGGGGCTACGAGCAGTACTTC.

This clone was seen ten or more times. The chain joins TRBV25-1 to TRBJ2-1; tentative D call: TRBD2 (6 bases). V lost 3 bases and J 9 bases, leaving 21 bases between the germline ends. CDR1 is MGHDK and CDR2 is SYGVNS in the germline V gene. CDR3 size: 16 residues. CDR3 DNA sequence: TGTGCCAGCAGTGATCTCCAGCGGGTCGGCGGTGGTGAGCAGTTCTTC. Its protein product is CASSDLQRVGGGEQFF.

On this clone: A read error may be the cause here, since a much bigger clone is one base away. The V and J genes are TRBV20-1 and TRBJ2-3; 15 bases agree with TRBD2. CDR3 length equals 18 residues. Germline values: CDR1 DFQATT, CDR2 SNEGSKA (reference sequence). The CDR3 DNA reads as TGCAGTGCTAGAGATCTTAGAGGGACTAGCGGGGGGACAGATATGCAGTATTTT. This gives the protein CSARDLRGTSGGTDMQYF.

This clone was picked up many times. The chain combines TRBV10-1 with TRBJ1-6, with TRBD1 matching 8 bases. Germline V gene lookup returns CDR1 WNHNN and CDR2 SYGVQD (reference sequence). After removal of 6 bases from V and 10 bases from J, the junction contained 2 bases not matched to a gene. The CDR3 extends over 12 amino acids. The CDR3 here is CASSPGGSPLHF. The CDR3 nucleotides read TGCGCCAGCAGCCCAGGGGGCTCACCCCTCCACTTT.

There are many counts of this clone. V usage is TRBV4-3 and J usage is TRBJ2-2, with 7 bases identical to TRBD2. The CDR3 length is 13 residues. Germline CDR1 is LGHNA and CDR2 is YSLEER. V was clipped by 2 bases and J by 6 bases; unmatched bases: 0. The CDR3 region is CASSQRGAGELFF. The CDR3 bases are TGCGCCAGCAGCCAACGGGGGGCCGGGGAGCTGTTTTTT.